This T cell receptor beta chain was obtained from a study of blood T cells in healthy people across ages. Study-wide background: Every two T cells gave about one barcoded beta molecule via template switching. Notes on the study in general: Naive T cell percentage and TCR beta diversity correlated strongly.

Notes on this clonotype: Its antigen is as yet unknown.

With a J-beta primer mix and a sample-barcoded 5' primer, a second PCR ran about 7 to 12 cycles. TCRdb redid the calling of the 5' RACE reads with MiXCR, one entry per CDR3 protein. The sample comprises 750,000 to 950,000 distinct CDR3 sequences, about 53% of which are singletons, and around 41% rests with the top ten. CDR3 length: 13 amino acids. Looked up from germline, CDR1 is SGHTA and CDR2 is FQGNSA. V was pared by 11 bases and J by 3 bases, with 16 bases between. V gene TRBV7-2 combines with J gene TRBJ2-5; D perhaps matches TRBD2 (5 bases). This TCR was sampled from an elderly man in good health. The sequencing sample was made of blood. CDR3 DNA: TGTACCCAAGCCGCCGGGGTCAAAGAGACCCAGTACTTC. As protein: CTQAAGVKETQYF.